The 30 T cell receptor beta chains reported below all come from one sample, sequenced in a study of blood T cell repertoires in COVID-19. Sequenced by immunoSEQ multiplex PCR; TCRdb stores in-frame clones only, minus some. The table includes under 250,000 clones, roughly 86% detected once. Source material: PBMCs or T cells enriched from blood (not recorded which). These receptors originate from a woman under 40 with acute COVID-19.

In its sample, this clone was seen once. The chain links TRBV20-1 to TRBJ2-1, with D tentatively TRBD1 (7 bases). The CDR3 length is 15 residues. CDR1 is DFQATT and CDR2 is SNEGSKA in the germline V gene (reference sequence). V was shortened by 4 bases and J by 1 base, with 14 bases between the two germline ends. The CDR3 DNA follows: TGCAGTGCTAATGACAGGGCGGGATCCTACAATGAGCAGTTCTTC. Amino acids: CSANDRAGSYNEQFF.

Points on this clone: At one end the junction does not follow the germline gene, possibly because of a read error. The rearrangement joins TRBV2 to TRBJ2-7; possible D gene TRBD1, 5 bases. Germline assignment: CDR1 SNHLY and CDR2 FYNNEI. The CDR3 is 14 residues long. For the CDR3, the DNA is TGTGCCAGCTGTGATCGCAGGGTCCCCTGCGAGCAGTACTTC. Amino acid sequence: CASCDRRVPCEQYF.

The V call is TRBV29-1, the J call TRBJ1-4; TRBD1 matches at 9 bases. J lost 8 bases, V lost 6 bases, and 7 bases had no gene match. The CDR3 contains 13 residues. The germline V gene has CDR1 SQVTM and CDR2 ANQGSEA. CDR3: CSVRTGVEEKLFF. The CDR3 bases are TGCAGCGTCCGGACAGGGGTCGAAGAAAAACTGTTTTTT.

The chain employs TRBV5-4 and TRBJ1-3, with 7 bases matching TRBD1. The CDR3 extends over 12 amino acids. CDR1 SGHNT and CDR2 YYREEE come from the germline V gene (reference sequence). The CDR3: CAGGTVGNTIYF. CDR3 sequence (DNA): TGTGCTGGTGGGACAGTCGGAAACACCATATATTTT.

The CDR3 spells CASRKPGQGHGYTF. DNA for the CDR3: TGTGCCAGCAGGAAACCGGGACAGGGGCATGGCTACACCTTC. The V call is TRBV11-2, the J call TRBJ1-2; TRBD1 matches at 10 bases. This CDR3 is built from 14 residues. Germline lookup yields CDR1 SGHAT and CDR2 FQNNGV. Trimming took 6 bases from V and 6 from J; bases not matched to a gene: 7.

This clone appeared a single time. The DNA of the CDR3 is TGTGCCAGCAGCCCCACTTATAATTCACCCCTCCACTTT. As protein: CASSPTYNSPLHF. The V gene is TRBV7-2, the J gene TRBJ1-6, with D uncertain. The CDR3 covers 13 residues. The germline gives CDR1 SGHTA, CDR2 FQGNSA. The V end lost 5 bases, the J end lost 4 bases, and 6 bases lay between the germline ends.

J is TRBJ1-5 and V is TRBV5-5; D possibly corresponds to TRBD1 (5 bases). V lost 2 bases to trimming and J lost 4 bases, with 7 bases between them. The CDR3 runs 13 residues. Germline loops: CDR1 SGHKS, CDR2 YYEKEE (reference sequence). CDR3 region: CASSFQGNQPQHF. CDR3 nucleotides: TGTGCCAGCAGCTTTCAGGGAAATCAGCCCCAGCATTTT.

The CDR3 DNA is TGCGCCAGCAGCCAAGTGGTGACTAGCGGAACCTACGAGCAGTACTTC. The encoded protein is CASSQVVTSGTYEQYF. The gene calls are TRBV4-3 and TRBJ2-7, with 9 bases aligning to TRBD2. V trimming: 1 base; J trimming: 2 bases; junction bases outside the gene matches: 6. The V gene's germline CDR1 is LGHNA and CDR2 YSLEER. The CDR3 sequence is 16 residues long.

Details on this clone: An end of the junction does not agree with germline; a read error may underlie this. The V and J genes are TRBV11-2 and TRBJ1-1; 7 positions agree with TRBD1. The germline gives CDR1 SGHAT, CDR2 FQNNGV. The CDR3 loop spans 15 amino acids. CDR3: CASSLEKVQGVEAFF. In DNA, the CDR3 is TGTGCCAGCAGCCTAGAAAAAGTTCAGGGGGTTGAAGCTTTCTTT.

The table lists this clone with a few counts. This chain joins TRBV30 and TRBJ2-3, with 11 positions matching TRBD2. V trimming: 3 bases; J trimming: 2 bases; junction bases outside the gene matches: 4. Germline CDR1 GTSNPN, CDR2 SVGIG (reference sequence). The CDR3 length is 15 residues. The CDR3 is CAWSVGLAATDTQYF. The CDR3 DNA follows: TGTGCCTGGAGCGTGGGACTAGCGGCCACAGATACGCAGTATTTT.

The V call is TRBV6-5, the J call TRBJ1-2, with a weak D call TRBD1 (5 bases). Trimming took 5 bases from V and 6 from J, leaving 16 bases between them. This CDR3 has 14 amino acids. Germline loops: CDR1 MNHEY, CDR2 SVGAGI. The CDR3 nucleotides are TGTGCCAGCAGTACAACAACAGGACCCCATGGCTACACCTTC. This encodes CASSTTTGPHGYTF.

The gene calls are TRBV6-2 or TRBV6-3 and TRBJ2-7; D is ambiguous. The CDR3 covers 17 residues. V was shortened by 4 bases and J by 0 bases, with 19 bases between the two germline ends. CDR1 MNHEY and CDR2 SVGEGT come from the germline V gene. The CDR3 DNA follows: TGTGCCAGCAGTTCCCCCACAACCCCGGGTTCCTCCTACGAGCAGTACTTC. As protein: CASSSPTTPGSSYEQYF.

In regard to this clone: One end of the junction does not line up with germline, which may come from a read error. The genes are TRBV24-1 and TRBJ1-2; D unresolved. The CDR3 consists of 10 residues. Germline V lookup: CDR1 KGHDR, CDR2 SFDVKD. The CDR3 here is CATSGGPFLF. DNA for the CDR3: TGTGCCACCAGTGGAGGGCCGTTTCTCTTC.

The chain has TRBV5-1 and TRBJ2-1; D is unclear. CDR3 size: 11 residues. Germline V gene data show CDR1 as SGHRS and CDR2 as YFSETQ. Trimming left V 6 bases short and J 6 bases short, with 7 bases between. The CDR3 loop reads CASTFVNEQFF. The CDR3 DNA sequence: TGCGCCAGCACCTTCGTCAATGAGCAGTTCTTC.

V gene TRBV5-4 combines with J gene TRBJ2-1; 10 bases match TRBD2. From germline, CDR1 is SGHNT and CDR2 YYREEE (reference sequence). This CDR3 has 16 residues. J lost 10 bases, V lost 1 base, and 11 bases had no gene match. CDR3 residues: CASSLTAGLALKEQFF. The CDR3 DNA is TGTGCCAGCAGCTTGACTGCGGGACTAGCGCTTAAGGAGCAGTTCTTC.

The V call is TRBV29-1, the J call TRBJ1-1; D perhaps matches TRBD1 (6 bases). V was cut by 5 bases and J by 0 bases, with 16 bases left in between. CDR1 and CDR2 (germline): SQVTM, ANQGSEA. This CDR3 comprises 15 residues. The chain's CDR3 is CSVSSAPGVNTEAFF. DNA of the CDR3: TGCAGCGTTAGCTCTGCTCCAGGGGTGAACACTGAAGCTTTCTTT.

The CDR3 sequence is CASSMRQIHTEAFF. CDR3 in DNA: TGTGCCAGCAGCATGAGACAGATCCACACTGAAGCTTTCTTT. V gene TRBV7-2 combines with J gene TRBJ1-1, with TRBD1 as a possible D gene (5 bases). V lost 5 bases, J lost 3 bases, and 13 bases lay in between. This CDR3 contains 14 residues. Germline V gene lookup returns CDR1 SGHTA and CDR2 FQGNSA.

J is TRBJ2-6 and V is TRBV3-1 (or the pseudogene TRBV3-2), with D maybe TRBD1 (5 bases). The CDR3 has 15 amino acids. Germline V gives CDR1 LGHDT, CDR2 YNNKEL (reference sequence). Trimming stripped 4 bases from V and 3 bases from J, with 10 bases between. The CDR3 bases are TGTGCCAGCAGCCGCTCGACAGTTGGGGCCAACGTCCTGACTTTC. Translated: CASSRSTVGANVLTF.

In DNA form, the CDR3 reads TGTGCCAGCAGCCATAGCCGGGTAGGCTACACCTTC. Translated, it gives CASSHSRVGYTF. The chain employs TRBV11-2 and TRBJ1-2; D not resolved. Germline values: CDR1 SGHAT, CDR2 FQNNGV. The CDR3 is made up of 12 amino acids. The V and J ends lost 5 bases and 8 bases respectively, with 12 bases between them.

The CDR3: CASSPRHMTGTTDTQYF. As DNA, the CDR3 is TGTGCCAGCAGCCCCCGACACATGACAGGGACCACAGATACGCAGTATTTT. The rearrangement links TRBV11-3 to TRBJ2-3; 7 nucleotides match TRBD1. CDR3 length equals 17 residues. The V and J ends lost 5 bases and 2 bases, in that order; junction bases with no gene match: 13. The V gene's germline CDR1 is SGHNT and CDR2 YENEEA.

The chain joins TRBV29-1 to TRBJ1-1; D may be TRBD1 (6 bases). The CDR3 is 13 residues long. V was shortened by 7 bases and J by 5 bases, with 17 bases between the two germline ends. The germline gives CDR1 SQVTM, CDR2 ANQGSEA. The CDR3 DNA sequence: TGCAGCGGAAGTGAAAGGGGGTGGACTGAAGCTTTCTTT. Its translation is CSGSERGWTEAFF. The variable domain in full, completed from reference TRBV29-1 and TRBJ1-1, reads SAVISQKPSRDICQRGTSLTIQCQVDSQVTMMFWYRQQPGQSLTLIATANQGSEATYESGFVIDKFPISRPNLTFSTLTVSNMSPEDSSIYLCSGSERGWTEAFFGQGTRLTVV.

The V and J genes are TRBV7-9 and TRBJ1-1, with D maybe TRBD1 (6 bases). Germline V gives CDR1 SEHNR, CDR2 FQNEAQ (reference sequence). V lost 6 bases to trimming and J lost 6 bases, with 14 bases between them. This CDR3 contains 13 residues. The CDR3 DNA follows: TGTGCCAGCAGAGGGACAATGGGGTCTGAAGCTTTCTTT. Its translation is CASRGTMGSEAFF.

The rearrangement links TRBV12-3 or TRBV12-4 to TRBJ1-1, with TRBD1 matching 7 bases. V was clipped by 3 bases and J by 11 bases; unmatched bases: 6. CDR3 length equals 12 residues. Written as DNA, the CDR3 is TGTGCCAGCAGTTTGGAAGGGGGCAGTGCTTTCTTT. Translation: CASSLEGGSAFF.

The rearrangement links TRBV4-3 to TRBJ1-4; no firm D call. Per the germline V gene, CDR1 is LGHNA and CDR2 is YSLEER. CDR3 size: 16 residues. Trimming left V 3 bases short and J 0 bases short, with 11 bases between. DNA for the CDR3: TGCGCCAGCAGCCAGGGCACCTCTGCAACTAATGAAAAACTGTTTTTT. Its translation is CASSQGTSATNEKLFF.

The chain employs TRBV14 and TRBJ2-3, with 10 bases aligning to TRBD2. Germline CDR1 reads SGHDN; CDR2 reads FVKESK. The trim removed 3 bases at V and 3 bases at J, leaving 9 bases unmatched. This CDR3 is 17 amino acids long. CDR3 DNA: TGTGCCAGCAGCCAGGGACCGGGACTAGCGTCGACAGATACGCAGTATTTT. Translating it yields CASSQGPGLASTDTQYF. The entire variable domain, with the rest obtained from reference TRBV14 and TRBJ2-3, is as follows: EAGVTQFPSHSVIEKGQTVTLRCDPISGHDNLYWYRRVMGKEIKFLLHFVKESKQDESGMPNNRFLAERTGGTYSTLKVQPAELEDSGVYFCASSQGPGLASTDTQYFGPGTRLTVL.

The chain is built from TRBV30 and TRBJ1-5; D is uncertain. Germline-derived CDR1 and CDR2 are GTSNPN and SVGIG (reference sequence). The CDR3 covers 15 residues. With 2 bases removed from V and 3 bases from J, the gap between germline ends came to 14 bases. CDR3 sequence (DNA): TGTGCCTGGAGTCCCGCGACCGGGTCCAATCAGCCCCAGCATTTT. Protein product: CAWSPATGSNQPQHF. The full variable domain, rest sourced from reference TRBV30 and TRBJ1-5, is SQTIHQWPATLVQPVGSPLSLECTVEGTSNPNLYWYRQAAGRGLQLLFYSVGIGQISSEVPQNLSASRPQDRQFILSSKKLLLSDSGFYLCAWSPATGSNQPQHFGDGTRLSIL.

The rearrangement joins TRBV7-6 to TRBJ2-4; 7 bases map to TRBD1. The junction had 13 bases not matched to a gene; V was cut back by 5 bases and J by 6 bases. The CDR3 totals 16 residues. The germline V gene has CDR1 SGHVS and CDR2 FNYEAQ. CDR3 DNA sequence: TGTGCCAGCAGCCCTCGACAGGGTCCAACGGGAAACATTCAGTACTTC. Protein: CASSPRQGPTGNIQYF.

The chain couples TRBV7-9 to TRBJ1-1; 7 bases align to TRBD1. Germline loops: CDR1 SEHNR, CDR2 FQNEAQ (reference sequence). This CDR3 is 14 amino acids long. Germline trimming cut 5 bases from V and 0 bases from J; bases unmatched to any gene: 3. CDR3 residues: CASSEGQMNTEAFF. For the CDR3, the DNA is TGTGCCAGCAGCGAGGGACAGATGAACACTGAAGCTTTCTTT.

The CDR3 region has the DNA TGTGCCAGCTCACCCGCGACGGAGAACTATGGCTACACCTTC. Translation: CASSPATENYGYTF. The J gene is TRBJ1-2, the V gene TRBV18; no definite D call. Germline V lookup: CDR1 KGHSH, CDR2 LQKENI. This CDR3 has 14 amino acids. Trimming stripped 3 bases from V and 2 bases from J, with 10 bases between.

V is TRBV6-5 and J is TRBJ2-2; no clear D. V dropped 3 bases and J dropped 4 bases, with 15 bases sitting between them. The CDR3 is 16 amino acids. CDR1 and CDR2 (germline): MNHEY, SVGAGI. In DNA, the CDR3 is TGTGCCAGCAGTTATTTTGCGGCCTTCACCACCGGGGAGCTGTTTTTT. This codes for CASSYFAAFTTGELFF.